This note documents a single T cell receptor beta chain sequence. This record comes from a study of PD-L1 blockade in urothelial cancer. For the study at large: Patients took up atezolizumab around 2014 at 1,200 mg intravenously every 3 weeks.

Libraries were prepared by immunoSEQ multiplex PCR; TCRdb keeps only in-frame clonotypes and omits some of them. Here the sample spans roughly 50,000 clones, roughly 80% being singletons. The time point here: peripheral blood 6 weeks after treatment start. Specimen: PBMCs, collected around atezolizumab (anti-PD-L1) treatment. This clonotype was obtained from a man between 65 and 85 years old with urothelial cancer.

CDR3 sequence reads: CASTLTPERNTEAFF. CDR3 coding DNA: TGTGCCAGCACCCTAACGCCAGAGCGGAACACTGAAGCTTTCTTT. This chain links TRBV7-3 with TRBJ1-1; D unresolved. In germline, CDR1 is SGHTA, CDR2 FQGTGA. Trimming took 7 bases from V and 1 from J, leaving 16 bases between them. The CDR3 sequence is 15 residues long. The full variable domain, with the rest looked up from reference TRBV7-3 and TRBJ1-1, is GAGVSQTPSNKVTEKGKYVELRCDPISGHTALYWYRQSLGQGPEFLIYFQGTGAADDSGLPNDRFFAVRPEGSVSTLKIQRTERGDSAVYLCASTLTPERNTEAFFGQGTRLTVV.